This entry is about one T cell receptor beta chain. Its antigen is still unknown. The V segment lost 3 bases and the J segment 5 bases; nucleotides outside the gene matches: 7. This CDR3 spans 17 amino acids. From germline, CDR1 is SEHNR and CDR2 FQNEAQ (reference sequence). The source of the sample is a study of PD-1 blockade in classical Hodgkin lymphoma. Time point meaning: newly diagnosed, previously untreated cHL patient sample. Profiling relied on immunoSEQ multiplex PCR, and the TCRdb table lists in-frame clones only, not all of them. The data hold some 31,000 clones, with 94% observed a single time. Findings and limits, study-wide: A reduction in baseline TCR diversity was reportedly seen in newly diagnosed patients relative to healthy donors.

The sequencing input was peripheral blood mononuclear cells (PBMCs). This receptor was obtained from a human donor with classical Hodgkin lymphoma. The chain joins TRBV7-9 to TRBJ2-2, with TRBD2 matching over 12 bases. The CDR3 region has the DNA TGTGCCAGCAGCTTCCCTAGCGGGGGGGCCGAGACCGGGGAGCTGTTTTTT. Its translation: CASSFPSGGAETGELFF. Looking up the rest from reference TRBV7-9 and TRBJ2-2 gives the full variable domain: DTGVSQNPRHKITKRGQNVTFRCDPISEHNRLYWYRQTLGQGPEFLTYFQNEAQLEKSRLLSDRFSAERPKGSFSTLEIQRTEQGDSAMYLCASSFPSGGAETGELFFGEGSRLTVL.